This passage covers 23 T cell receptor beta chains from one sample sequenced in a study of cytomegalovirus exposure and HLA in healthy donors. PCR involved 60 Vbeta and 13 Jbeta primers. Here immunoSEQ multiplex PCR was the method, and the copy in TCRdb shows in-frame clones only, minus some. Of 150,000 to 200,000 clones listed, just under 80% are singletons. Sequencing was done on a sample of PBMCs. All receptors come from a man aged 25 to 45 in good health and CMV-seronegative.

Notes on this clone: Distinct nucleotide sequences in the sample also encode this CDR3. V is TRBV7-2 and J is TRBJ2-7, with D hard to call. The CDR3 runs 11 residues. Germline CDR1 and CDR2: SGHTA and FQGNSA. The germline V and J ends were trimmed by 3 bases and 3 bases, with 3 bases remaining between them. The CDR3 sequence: CASSLSYEQYF. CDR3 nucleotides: TGTGCCAGCAGCTTGAGCTACGAGCAGTACTTC.

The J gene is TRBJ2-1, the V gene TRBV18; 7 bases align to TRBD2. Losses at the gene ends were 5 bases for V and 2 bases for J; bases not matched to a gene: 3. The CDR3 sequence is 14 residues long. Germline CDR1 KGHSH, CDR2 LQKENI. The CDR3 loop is CASSTGLAYNEQFF. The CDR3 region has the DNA TGTGCCAGCTCAACCGGACTAGCCTACAATGAGCAGTTCTTC.

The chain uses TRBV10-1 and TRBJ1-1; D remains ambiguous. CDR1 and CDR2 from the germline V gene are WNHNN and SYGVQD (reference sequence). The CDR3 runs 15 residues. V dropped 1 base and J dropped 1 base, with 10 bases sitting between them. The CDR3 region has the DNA TGCGCCAGCAGTGAGTATTCTAGAGGGAACACTGAAGCTTTCTTT. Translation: CASSEYSRGNTEAFF.

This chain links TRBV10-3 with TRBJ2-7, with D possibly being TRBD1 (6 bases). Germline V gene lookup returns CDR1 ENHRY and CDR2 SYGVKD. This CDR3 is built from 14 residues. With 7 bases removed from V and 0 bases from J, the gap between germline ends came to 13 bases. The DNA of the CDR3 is TGTGCCATCAAAAACAGGGAAGGCTCCTACGAGCAGTACTTC. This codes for CAIKNREGSYEQYF.

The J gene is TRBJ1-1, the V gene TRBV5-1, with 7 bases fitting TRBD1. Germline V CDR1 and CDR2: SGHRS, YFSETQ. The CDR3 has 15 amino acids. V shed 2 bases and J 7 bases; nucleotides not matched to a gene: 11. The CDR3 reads CASSLQGPLPGEAFF. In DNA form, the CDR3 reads TGCGCCAGCAGCTTACAGGGGCCGCTTCCTGGTGAAGCTTTCTTT.

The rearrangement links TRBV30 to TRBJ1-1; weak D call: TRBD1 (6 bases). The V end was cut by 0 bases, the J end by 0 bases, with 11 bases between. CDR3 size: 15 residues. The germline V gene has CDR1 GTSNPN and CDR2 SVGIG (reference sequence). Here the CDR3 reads CAWSVGGWVNTEAFF. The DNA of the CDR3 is TGTGCCTGGAGTGTTGGGGGCTGGGTGAACACTGAAGCTTTCTTT.

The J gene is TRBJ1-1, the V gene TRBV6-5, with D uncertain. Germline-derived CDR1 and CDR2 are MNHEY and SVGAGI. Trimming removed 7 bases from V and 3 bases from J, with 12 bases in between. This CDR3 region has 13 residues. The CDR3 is CASNARRDTEAFF. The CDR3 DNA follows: TGTGCCAGCAATGCACGGCGGGACACTGAAGCTTTCTTT.

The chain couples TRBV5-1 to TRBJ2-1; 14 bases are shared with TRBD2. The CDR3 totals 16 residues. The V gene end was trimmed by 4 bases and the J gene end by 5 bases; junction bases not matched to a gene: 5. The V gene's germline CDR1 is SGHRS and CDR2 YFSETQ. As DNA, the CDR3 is TGCGCCAGCAGCCCCGGACTAGCGGGAGGAAACAATGAGCAGTTCTTC. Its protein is CASSPGLAGGNNEQFF. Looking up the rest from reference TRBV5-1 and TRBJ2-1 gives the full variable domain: KAGVTQTPRYLIKTRGQQVTLSCSPISGHRSVSWYQQTPGQGLQFLFEYFSETQRNKGNFPGRFSGRQFSNSRSEMNVSTLELGDSALYLCASSPGLAGGNNEQFFGPGTRLTVL.

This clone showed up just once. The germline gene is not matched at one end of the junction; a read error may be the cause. The CDR3 sequence is CSSSQSTDTQYF. In nucleotides, the CDR3 is TGTTCCAGCAGCCAATCCACAGATACGCAGTATTTT. The rearrangement links TRBV7-9 to TRBJ2-3; the D is unclear. Germline V gives CDR1 SEHNR, CDR2 FQNEAQ (reference sequence). The CDR3 length is 12 residues.

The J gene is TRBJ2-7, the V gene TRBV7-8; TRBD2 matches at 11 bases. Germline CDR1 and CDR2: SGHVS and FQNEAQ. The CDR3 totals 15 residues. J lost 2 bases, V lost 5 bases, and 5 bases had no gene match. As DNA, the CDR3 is TGTGCCAGCAGCCTACTAGCGGGGGCCGCCTACGAGCAGTACTTC. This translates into CASSLLAGAAYEQYF.

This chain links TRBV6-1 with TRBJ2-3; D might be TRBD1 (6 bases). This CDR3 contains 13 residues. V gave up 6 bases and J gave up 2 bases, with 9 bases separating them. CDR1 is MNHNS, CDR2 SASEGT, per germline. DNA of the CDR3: TGTGCCAGCAGAGGACAGCCCACAGATACGCAGTATTTT. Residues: CASRGQPTDTQYF.

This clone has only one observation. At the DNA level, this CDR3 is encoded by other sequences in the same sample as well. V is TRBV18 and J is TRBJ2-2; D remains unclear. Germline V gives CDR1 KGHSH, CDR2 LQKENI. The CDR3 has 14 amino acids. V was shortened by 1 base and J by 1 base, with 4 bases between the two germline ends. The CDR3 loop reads CASSPLRNTGELFF. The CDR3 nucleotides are TGTGCCAGCTCACCACTCAGGAACACCGGGGAGCTGTTTTTT.

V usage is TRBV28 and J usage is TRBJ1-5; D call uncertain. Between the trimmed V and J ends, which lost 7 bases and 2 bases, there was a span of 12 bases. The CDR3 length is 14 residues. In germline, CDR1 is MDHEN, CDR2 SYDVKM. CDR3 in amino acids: CASTLRGGNQPQHF. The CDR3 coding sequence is TGTGCCAGCACCCTCCGGGGTGGCAATCAGCCCCAGCATTTT.

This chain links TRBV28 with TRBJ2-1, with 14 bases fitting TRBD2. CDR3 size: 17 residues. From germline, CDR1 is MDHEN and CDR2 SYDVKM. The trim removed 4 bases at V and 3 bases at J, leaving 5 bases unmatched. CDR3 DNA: TGTGCCAGCAGTTCCGGAGGACTAGCGGGAGGCTACAATGAGCAGTTCTTC. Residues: CASSSGGLAGGYNEQFF.

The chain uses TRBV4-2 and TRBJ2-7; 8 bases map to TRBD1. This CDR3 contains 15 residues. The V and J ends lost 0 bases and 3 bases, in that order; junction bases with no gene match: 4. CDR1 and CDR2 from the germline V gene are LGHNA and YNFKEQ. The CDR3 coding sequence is TGTGCCAGCAGCCAAGAATTGGACAGGGTCTACGAGCAGTACTTC. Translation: CASSQELDRVYEQYF.

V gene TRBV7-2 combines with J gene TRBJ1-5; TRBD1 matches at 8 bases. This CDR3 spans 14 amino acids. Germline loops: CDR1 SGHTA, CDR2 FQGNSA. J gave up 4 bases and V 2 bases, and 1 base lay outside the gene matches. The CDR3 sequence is CASSLQGANQPQHF. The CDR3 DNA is TGTGCCAGCAGCTTACAGGGGGCAAATCAGCCCCAGCATTTT.

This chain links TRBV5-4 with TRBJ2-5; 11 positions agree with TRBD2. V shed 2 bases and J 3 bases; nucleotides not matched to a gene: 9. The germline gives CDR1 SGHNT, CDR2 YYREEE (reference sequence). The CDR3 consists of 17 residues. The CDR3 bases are TGTGCCAGCAGCTTTAATAAGGCTAGCGGGAGGAAAGAGACCCAGTACTTC. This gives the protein CASSFNKASGRKETQYF.

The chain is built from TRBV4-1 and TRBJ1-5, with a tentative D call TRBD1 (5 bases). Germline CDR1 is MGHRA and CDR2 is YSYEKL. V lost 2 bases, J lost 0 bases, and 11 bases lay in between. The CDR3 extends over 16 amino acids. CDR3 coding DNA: TGCGCCAGCAGCCAAAGGCAGGGTAATAGCAATCAGCCCCAGCATTTT. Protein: CASSQRQGNSNQPQHF.

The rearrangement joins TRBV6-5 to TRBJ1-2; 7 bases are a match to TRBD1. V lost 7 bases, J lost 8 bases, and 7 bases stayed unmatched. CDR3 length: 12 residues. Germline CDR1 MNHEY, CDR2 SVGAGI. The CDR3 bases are TGTGCCAGCACTACACAGGGGTTCGGCTACACCTTC. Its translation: CASTTQGFGYTF.

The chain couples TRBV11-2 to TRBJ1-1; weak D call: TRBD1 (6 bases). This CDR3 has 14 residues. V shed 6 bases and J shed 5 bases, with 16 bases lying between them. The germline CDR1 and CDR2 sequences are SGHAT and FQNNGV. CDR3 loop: CASRRPQGRTEAFF. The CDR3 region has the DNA TGTGCCAGCAGGCGACCACAGGGCCGGACTGAAGCTTTCTTT.

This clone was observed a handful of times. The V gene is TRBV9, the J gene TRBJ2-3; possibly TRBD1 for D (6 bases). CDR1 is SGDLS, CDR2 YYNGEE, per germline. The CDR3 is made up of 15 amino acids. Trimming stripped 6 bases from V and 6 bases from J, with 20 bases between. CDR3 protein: CASNNGQRGSDTQYF. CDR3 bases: TGTGCCAGCAACAACGGACAGAGGGGTTCCGATACGCAGTATTTT.

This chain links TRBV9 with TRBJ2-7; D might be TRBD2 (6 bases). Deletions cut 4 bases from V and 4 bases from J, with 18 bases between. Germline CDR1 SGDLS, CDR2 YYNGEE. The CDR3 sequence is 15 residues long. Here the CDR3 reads CASSRDGGDQYEQYF. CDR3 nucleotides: TGTGCCAGCAGCAGGGATGGAGGGGACCAATACGAGCAGTACTTC.

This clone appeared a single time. This chain's CDR3 is CASSQDMYRPKGATNEKLFF. The CDR3 DNA sequence: TGCGCCAGCAGCCAAGATATGTACAGGCCTAAGGGCGCAACTAATGAAAAACTGTTTTTT. This rearrangement joins TRBV4-3 to TRBJ1-4; tentative D call: TRBD1 (5 bases). V was pared by 0 bases and J by 0 bases, with 20 bases between. This CDR3 is built from 20 residues. The V gene's germline CDR1 is LGHNA and CDR2 YSLEER.